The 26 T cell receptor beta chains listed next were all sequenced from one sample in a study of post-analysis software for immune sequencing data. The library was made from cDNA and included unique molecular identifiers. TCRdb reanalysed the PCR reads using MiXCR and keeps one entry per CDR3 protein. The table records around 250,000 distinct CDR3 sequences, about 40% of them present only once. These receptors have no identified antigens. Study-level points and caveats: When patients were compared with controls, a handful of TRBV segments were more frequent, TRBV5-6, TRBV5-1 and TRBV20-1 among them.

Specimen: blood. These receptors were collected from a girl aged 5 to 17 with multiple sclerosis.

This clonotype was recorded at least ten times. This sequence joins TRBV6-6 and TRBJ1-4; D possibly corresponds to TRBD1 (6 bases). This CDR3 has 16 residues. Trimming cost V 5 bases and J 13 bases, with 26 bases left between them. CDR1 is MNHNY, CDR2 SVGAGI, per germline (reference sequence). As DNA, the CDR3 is TGTGCCAGCAGTCAGGCCTCCGGGACACCTTCCGGTCTACTGTTTTTT. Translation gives CASSQASGTPSGLLFF.

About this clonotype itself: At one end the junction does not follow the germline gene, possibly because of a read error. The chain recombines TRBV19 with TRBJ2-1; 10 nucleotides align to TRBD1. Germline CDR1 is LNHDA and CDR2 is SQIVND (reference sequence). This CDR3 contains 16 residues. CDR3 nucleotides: TGTGCCAGTAGTAGGATGGACAGGGGGTGGTACAGTGAGCAGTTCTTC. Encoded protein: CASSRMDRGWYSEQFF.

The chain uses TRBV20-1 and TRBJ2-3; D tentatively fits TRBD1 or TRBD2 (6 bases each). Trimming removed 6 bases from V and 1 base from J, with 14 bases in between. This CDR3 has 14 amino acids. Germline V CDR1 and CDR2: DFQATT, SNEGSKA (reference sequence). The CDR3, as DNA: TGCAGTGCCGAGGAGGGGGGTGGCACAGATACGCAGTATTTT. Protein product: CSAEEGGGTDTQYF.

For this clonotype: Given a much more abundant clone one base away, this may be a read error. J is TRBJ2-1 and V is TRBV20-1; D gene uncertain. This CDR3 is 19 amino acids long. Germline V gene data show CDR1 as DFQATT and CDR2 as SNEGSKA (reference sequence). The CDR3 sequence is CSANPMDDRKYDSYNKQFF. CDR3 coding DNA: TGCAGTGCTAACCCCATGGACGATCGGAAATATGACTCCTACAATAAGCAGTTCTTC.

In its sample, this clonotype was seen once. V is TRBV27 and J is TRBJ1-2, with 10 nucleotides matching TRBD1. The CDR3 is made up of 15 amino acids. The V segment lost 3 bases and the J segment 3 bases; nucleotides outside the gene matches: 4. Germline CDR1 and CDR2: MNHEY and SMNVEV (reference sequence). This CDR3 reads CASSFVGQGDYGYTF. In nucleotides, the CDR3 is TGTGCCAGCAGTTTCGTCGGACAGGGGGACTATGGCTACACCTTC.

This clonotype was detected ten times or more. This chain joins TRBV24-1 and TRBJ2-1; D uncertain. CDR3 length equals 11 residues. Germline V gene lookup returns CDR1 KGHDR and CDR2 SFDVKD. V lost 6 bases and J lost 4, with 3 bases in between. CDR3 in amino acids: CATSSYNEQFF. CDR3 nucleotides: TGTGCCACCAGTAGTTACAATGAGCAGTTCTTC.

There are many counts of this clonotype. The CDR3 protein is CASSQDRVNTQYF. CDR3 DNA sequence: TGTGCCAGCAGCCAAGATAGAGTAAATACGCAGTATTTT. The genes are TRBV3-1 and TRBJ2-3, with D hard to call. Germline-derived CDR1 and CDR2 are LGHDT and YNNKEL (reference sequence). CDR3 length: 13 amino acids. V was pared by 0 bases and J by 7 bases, with 8 bases between.

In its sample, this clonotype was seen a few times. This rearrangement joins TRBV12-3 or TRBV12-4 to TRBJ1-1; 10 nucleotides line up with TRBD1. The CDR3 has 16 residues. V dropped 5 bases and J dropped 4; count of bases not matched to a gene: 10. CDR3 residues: CASSADRGQRGTEAFF. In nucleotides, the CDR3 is TGTGCCAGCAGTGCCGACAGGGGGCAGAGGGGCACTGAAGCTTTCTTT.

The CDR3 region is CASSPGVASTNEKLFF. The CDR3 DNA reads as TGTGCCAGCTCTCCCGGGGTGGCCTCAACTAATGAAAAACTGTTTTTT. The genes are TRBV18 and TRBJ1-4; D unresolved. Germline V gene data show CDR1 as KGHSH and CDR2 as LQKENI. The CDR3 spans 16 residues. V was pared by 6 bases and J by 0 bases, with 14 bases between.

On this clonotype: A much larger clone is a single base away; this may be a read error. The CDR3 loop is CSVESQCISQFF. CDR3 DNA: TGCAGCGTTGAATCGCAATGCATATCGCAGTTCTTC. V and J are TRBV29-1 and TRBJ2-1; no firm D call. Looked up from germline, CDR1 is SQVTM and CDR2 is ANQGSEA. This CDR3 has 12 amino acids. The V gene lost 2 bases and the J gene lost 12 bases, with 14 bases spanning the gap.

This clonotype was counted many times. CDR3 in DNA: TGTGCCAGCAGCTTAGACCCGAATTCACCCCTCCACTTT. It specifies CASSLDPNSPLHF. The gene calls are TRBV7-6 and TRBJ1-6, with D hard to call. V was pared by 1 base and J by 7 bases, with 5 bases between. The CDR3 is 13 residues long. CDR1 SGHVS and CDR2 FNYEAQ come from the germline V gene. The full variable domain, its missing parts supplied by reference TRBV7-6 and TRBJ1-6, is GAGVSQSPRYKVTKRGQDVALRCDPISGHVSLYWYRQALGQGPEFLTYFNYEAQQDKSGLPNDRFSAERPEGSISTLTIQRTEQRDSAMYRCASSLDPNSPLHFGNGTRLTVT.

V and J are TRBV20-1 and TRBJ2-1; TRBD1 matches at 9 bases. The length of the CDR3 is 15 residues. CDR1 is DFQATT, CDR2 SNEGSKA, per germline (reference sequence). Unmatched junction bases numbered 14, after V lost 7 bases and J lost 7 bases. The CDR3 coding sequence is TGCAGTGTAGCCCAGGGACAGGGTCATCGGAATGAGCAGTTCTTC. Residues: CSVAQGQGHRNEQFF.

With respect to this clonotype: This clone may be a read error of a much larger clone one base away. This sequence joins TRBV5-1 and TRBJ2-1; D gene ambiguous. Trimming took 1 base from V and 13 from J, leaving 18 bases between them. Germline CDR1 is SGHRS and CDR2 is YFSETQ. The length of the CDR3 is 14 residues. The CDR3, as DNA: TGCGCCAGCAGCTTGTTCCCGGGCAAAGAGACCCAGTTCTTC. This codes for CASSLFPGKETQFF.

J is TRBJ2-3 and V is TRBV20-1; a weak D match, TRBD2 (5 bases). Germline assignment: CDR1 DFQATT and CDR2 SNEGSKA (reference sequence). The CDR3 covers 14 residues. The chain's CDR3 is CSIGSATQTDTQYF. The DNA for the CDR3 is TGCAGCATTGGTAGCGCGACGCAAACAGATACGCAGTATTTT.

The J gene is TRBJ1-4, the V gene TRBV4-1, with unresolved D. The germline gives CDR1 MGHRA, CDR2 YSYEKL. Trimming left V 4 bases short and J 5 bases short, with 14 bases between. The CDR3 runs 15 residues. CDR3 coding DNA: TGCGCCAGCAGCCCTAAGTTGGGCCGAAATGAAAAACTGTTTTTT. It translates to CASSPKLGRNEKLFF.

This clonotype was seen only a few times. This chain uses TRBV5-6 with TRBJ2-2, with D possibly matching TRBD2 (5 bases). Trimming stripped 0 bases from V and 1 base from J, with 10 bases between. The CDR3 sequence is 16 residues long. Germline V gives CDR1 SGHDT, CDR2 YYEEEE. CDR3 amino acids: CASSLAPGRNTGELFF. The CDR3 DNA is TGTGCCAGCAGCTTGGCGCCGGGGAGGAACACCGGGGAGCTGTTTTTT.

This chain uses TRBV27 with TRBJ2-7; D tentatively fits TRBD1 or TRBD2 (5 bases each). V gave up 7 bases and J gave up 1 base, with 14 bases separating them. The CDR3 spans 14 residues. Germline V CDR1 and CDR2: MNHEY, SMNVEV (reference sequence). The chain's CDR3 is CASNHRDGSYEQYF. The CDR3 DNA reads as TGTGCCAGCAACCATAGGGACGGGTCCTACGAGCAGTACTTC.

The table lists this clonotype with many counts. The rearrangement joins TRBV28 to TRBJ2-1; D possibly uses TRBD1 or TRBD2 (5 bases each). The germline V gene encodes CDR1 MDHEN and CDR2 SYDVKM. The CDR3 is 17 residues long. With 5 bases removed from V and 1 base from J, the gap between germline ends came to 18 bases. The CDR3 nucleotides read TGTGCCAGCAGTGAGGATGACGGGGCAGCTTCCTACAATGAGCAGTTCTTC. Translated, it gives CASSEDDGAASYNEQFF. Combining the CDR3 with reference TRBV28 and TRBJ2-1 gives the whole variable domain DVKVTQSSRYLVKRTGEKVFLECVQDMDHENMFWYRQDPGLGLRLIYFSYDVKMKEKGDIPEGYSVSREKKERFSLILESASTNQTSMYLCASSEDDGAASYNEQFFGPGTRLTVL.

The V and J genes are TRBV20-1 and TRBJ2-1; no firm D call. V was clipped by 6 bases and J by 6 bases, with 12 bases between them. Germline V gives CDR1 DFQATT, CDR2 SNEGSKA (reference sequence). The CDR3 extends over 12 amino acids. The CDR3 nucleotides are TGCAGTGCCCTGGAACAGCTCAATGAGCAGTTCTTC. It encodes CSALEQLNEQFF.

This CDR3 reads CASSLRTSGGARRTGELFF. The CDR3 coding sequence is TGTGCCAGCAGCCTTAGGACTAGCGGGGGGGCCCGGAGGACCGGGGAGCTGTTTTTT. The gene calls are TRBV3-1 and TRBJ2-2; 15 bases map to TRBD2. Looked up from germline, CDR1 is LGHDT and CDR2 is YNNKEL (reference sequence). J gave up 5 bases and V 4 bases, and 11 bases lay outside the gene matches. The CDR3 is made up of 19 amino acids.

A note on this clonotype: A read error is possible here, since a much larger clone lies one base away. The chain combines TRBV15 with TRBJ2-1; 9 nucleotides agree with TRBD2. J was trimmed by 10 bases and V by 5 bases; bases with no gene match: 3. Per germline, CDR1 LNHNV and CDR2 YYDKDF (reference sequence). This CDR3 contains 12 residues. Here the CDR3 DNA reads TGTGCCACCAGCCCAGGGACTAGCGAGCAGTTCTTC. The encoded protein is CATSPGTSEQFF. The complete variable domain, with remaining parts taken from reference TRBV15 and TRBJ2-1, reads DAMVIQNPRYQVTQFGKPVTLSCSQTLNHNVMYWYQQKSSQAPKLLFHYYDKDFNNEADTPDNFQSRRPNTSFCFLDIRSPGLGDTAMYLCATSPGTSEQFFGPGTRLTVL.

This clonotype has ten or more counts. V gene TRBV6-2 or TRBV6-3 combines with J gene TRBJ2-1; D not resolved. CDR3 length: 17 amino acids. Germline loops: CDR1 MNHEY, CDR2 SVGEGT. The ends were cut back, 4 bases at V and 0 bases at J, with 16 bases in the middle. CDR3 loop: CASSSQRLISSYNEQFF. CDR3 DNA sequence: TGTGCCAGCAGTTCGCAGCGACTTATCAGCTCCTACAATGAGCAGTTCTTC.

In DNA, the CDR3 is TGCAGCGTTGAGGAGGGGGGGGATGAGCAGTTCTTC. Its protein product is CSVEEGGDEQFF. This chain uses TRBV29-1 with TRBJ2-1, with a tentative D call TRBD2 (7 bases). CDR1 is SQVTM, CDR2 ANQGSEA, per germline. The CDR3 is 12 residues long. V shed 3 bases and J shed 8 bases, with 11 bases lying between them.

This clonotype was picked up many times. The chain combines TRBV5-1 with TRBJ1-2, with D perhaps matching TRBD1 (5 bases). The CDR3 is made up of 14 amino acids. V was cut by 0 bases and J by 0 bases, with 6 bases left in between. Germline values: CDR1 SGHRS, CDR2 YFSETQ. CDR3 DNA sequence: TGCGCCAGCAGCTTGGGACAGCCTAACTATGGCTACACCTTC. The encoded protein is CASSLGQPNYGYTF.

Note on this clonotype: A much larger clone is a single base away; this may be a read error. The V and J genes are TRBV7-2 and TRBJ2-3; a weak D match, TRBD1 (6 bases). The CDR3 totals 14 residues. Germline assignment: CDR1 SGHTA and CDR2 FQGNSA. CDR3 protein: CASSPFGRTDSQYF. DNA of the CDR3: TGTGCCAGCAGCCCCTTTGGAAGGACAGATTCGCAGTATTTT.

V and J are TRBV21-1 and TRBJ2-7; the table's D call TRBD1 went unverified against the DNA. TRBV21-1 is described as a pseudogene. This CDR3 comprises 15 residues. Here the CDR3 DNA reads TGTGCCAGCAGCAAGGGCGGGCAGGAGGGGTGCGAGCAGTACTTC. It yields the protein CASSKGGQEGCEQYF.